The 3 T cell receptor beta chains below all came from one sample that was sequenced in a study of T cell responses to AZD1222 COVID-19 vaccine. TCRdb's copy holds only in-frame clones and misses some; the assay was immunoSEQ multiplex PCR. Found here are roughly 140,000 clones, 85% to 95% of them singletons; the top ten hold 10% to 15%. The specimen comprised peripheral blood, sampled after recovery from COVID-19. Source of these receptors: an adult who had recovered from COVID-19.

V usage is TRBV5-1 and J usage is TRBJ1-1, with D maybe TRBD1 (6 bases). Germline V gene data show CDR1 as SGHRS and CDR2 as YFSETQ. V lost 3 bases and J lost 3, with 18 bases in between. The CDR3 extends over 16 amino acids. CDR3 region: CASSSGPDRYYTEAFF. CDR3 DNA: TGCGCCAGCAGCTCGGGCCCCGACAGGTACTACACTGAAGCTTTCTTT.

The V and J genes are TRBV5-1 and TRBJ2-1, with TRBD2 identical over 13 bases. Germline V gene data show CDR1 as SGHRS and CDR2 as YFSETQ. This CDR3 is 18 amino acids long. Trimming removed 3 bases from V and 0 bases from J; junction bases left unmatched: 6. CDR3 sequence (DNA): TGCGCCAGCAGCTCCGCAAGGACTAGCGGGAGCTCCTACAATGAGCAGTTCTTC. Translating it yields CASSSARTSGSSYNEQFF. Together with reference TRBV5-1 and TRBJ2-1, the CDR3 gives the full variable domain: KAGVTQTPRYLIKTRGQQVTLSCSPISGHRSVSWYQQTPGQGLQFLFEYFSETQRNKGNFPGRFSGRQFSNSRSEMNVSTLELGDSALYLCASSSARTSGSSYNEQFFGPGTRLTVL.

The chain links TRBV29-1 to TRBJ1-2; the match to TRBD1 covers 8 bases. CDR1 is SQVTM and CDR2 is ANQGSEA in the germline V gene. This CDR3 has 13 residues. Trimming at V came to 3 bases and at J to 6 bases, leaving 6 bases not matched to a gene. CDR3 residues: CSVESGRGHGYTF. The CDR3 DNA reads TGCAGCGTTGAGTCGGGCAGGGGGCATGGCTACACCTTC.